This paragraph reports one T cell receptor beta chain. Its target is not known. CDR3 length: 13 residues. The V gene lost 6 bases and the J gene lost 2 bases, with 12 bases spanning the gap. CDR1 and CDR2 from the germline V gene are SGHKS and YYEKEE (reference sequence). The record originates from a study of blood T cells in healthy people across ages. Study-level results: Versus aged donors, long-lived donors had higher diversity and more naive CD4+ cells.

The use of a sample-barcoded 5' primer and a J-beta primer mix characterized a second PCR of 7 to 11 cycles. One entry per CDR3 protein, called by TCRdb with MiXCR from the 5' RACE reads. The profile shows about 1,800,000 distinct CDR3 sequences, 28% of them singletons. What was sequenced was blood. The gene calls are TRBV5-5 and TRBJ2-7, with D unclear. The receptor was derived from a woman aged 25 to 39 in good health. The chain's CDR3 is CASTPQGAYEQYF. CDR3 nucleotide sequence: TGTGCCAGCACACCACAAGGAGCCTACGAGCAGTACTTC.